Presented here are 27 T cell receptor beta chains from one specimen sequenced in a study of T cell changes during pregnancy in multiple sclerosis. Assay: immunoSEQ multiplex PCR; the TCRdb copy retains only in-frame clones and omits some. The sample records just under 65,000 clones, 75% to 95% being singletons. This material consisted of peripheral blood, taken after pregnancy. The receptors derive from a female donor in good health, enrolled as a control in a pregnancy study.

The chain recombines TRBV30 with TRBJ1-2; 7 nucleotides agree with TRBD1. Trimming took 0 bases from V and 2 from J; bases not matched to a gene: 9. CDR1 is GTSNPN and CDR2 is SVGIG in the germline V gene (reference sequence). The CDR3 covers 16 residues. CDR3 bases: TGTGCCTGGAGTGTAGCGAGGGGGCCTCTGAACTATGGCTACACCTTC. The encoded protein is CAWSVARGPLNYGYTF.

This chain joins TRBV25-1 and TRBJ1-1; 9 bases line up with TRBD1. Per germline, CDR1 MGHDK and CDR2 SYGVNS. V lost 10 bases, J lost 0 bases, and 9 bases stayed unmatched. The CDR3 is made up of 15 amino acids. The CDR3 DNA follows: TGTGCCACCTCACAGGGGGCCGGATTGAACACTGAAGCTTTCTTT. It codes for CATSQGAGLNTEAFF.

The rearrangement joins TRBV7-3 to TRBJ1-6, with D maybe TRBD1 (6 bases). The CDR3 runs 15 residues. The V end was cut by 8 bases, the J end by 6 bases, with 17 bases between. The germline V gene has CDR1 SGHTA and CDR2 FQGTGA. The CDR3 DNA follows: TGTGCCAGCGCCCTGGCGGGGGCGCTTAATTCACCCCTCCACTTT. It yields the protein CASALAGALNSPLHF.

The J gene is TRBJ2-1, the V gene TRBV7-2, with 8 bases matching TRBD2. CDR1 and CDR2 from the germline V gene are SGHTA and FQGNSA. Trimming at V came to 7 bases and at J to 4 bases, leaving 12 bases not matched to a gene. The CDR3 length is 16 residues. The CDR3 sequence: CASNPVAGGKYNEQFF. Written as DNA, the CDR3 is TGTGCCAGCAACCCCGTGGCGGGGGGAAAGTACAATGAGCAGTTCTTC.

The V call is TRBV2, the J call TRBJ2-5, with D tentatively TRBD2 (5 bases). Germline CDR1 is SNHLY and CDR2 is FYNNEI. V shed 10 bases and J shed 1 base, with 10 bases lying between them. CDR3 length: 12 amino acids. CDR3: CATDYTQETQYF. The CDR3 coding sequence is TGTGCCACCGACTATACCCAAGAGACCCAGTACTTC.

This sequence joins TRBV2 and TRBJ2-7; D is undetermined. V dropped 8 bases and J dropped 1 base, with 9 bases sitting between them. In germline, CDR1 is SNHLY, CDR2 FYNNEI. CDR3 length equals 12 residues. CDR3 bases: TGTGCCAGCGACGCAGGTTCCTACGAGCAGTACTTC. Translation: CASDAGSYEQYF.

The rearrangement links TRBV2 to TRBJ2-3, with 15 nucleotides matching TRBD2. The length of the CDR3 is 19 residues. CDR1 is SNHLY and CDR2 is FYNNEI in the germline V gene. Trimming took 4 bases from V and 1 from J; bases not matched to a gene: 9. As DNA, the CDR3 is TGTGCCAGCAGTGCCCGGACTAGCGGGGGGGCGATTGGCACAGATACGCAGTATTTT. It specifies CASSARTSGGAIGTDTQYF.

As DNA, the CDR3 is TGTGCCAGCAGCTTGGTAGTGGGAGCTAACTATGGCTACACCTTC. Protein product: CASSLVVGANYGYTF. The chain combines TRBV5-6 with TRBJ1-2, with D unresolved. The V gene's germline CDR1 is SGHDT and CDR2 YYEEEE. Trimming removed 0 bases at V and 0 bases at J, with 9 bases between. The CDR3 runs to 15 residues.

V usage is TRBV5-1 and J usage is TRBJ1-6; D is ambiguous. CDR3 length equals 17 residues. Trimming cost V 4 bases and J 0 bases, with 14 bases left between them. The germline CDR1 and CDR2 sequences are SGHRS and YFSETQ. This CDR3 is CASSVRAGRSYNSPLHF. Written as DNA, the CDR3 is TGCGCCAGCAGCGTGCGGGCAGGCCGCTCCTATAATTCACCCCTCCACTTT.

The chain couples TRBV5-1 to TRBJ2-3; D gene ambiguous. The CDR3 extends over 14 amino acids. Per germline, CDR1 SGHRS and CDR2 YFSETQ. The V and J ends lost 0 bases and 2 bases respectively, with 7 bases between them. The CDR3 nucleotides are TGCGCCAGCAGCTTGGAGAGAATCACAGATACGCAGTATTTT. Translated: CASSLERITDTQYF.

The chain uses TRBV9 and TRBJ1-2; maybe TRBD1 (6 bases). The V end was cut by 4 bases, the J end by 0 bases, with 10 bases between. The CDR3 has 14 amino acids. The germline gives CDR1 SGDLS, CDR2 YYNGEE. CDR3 sequence: CASSRDTTNYGYTF. The CDR3 DNA is TGTGCCAGCAGCCGGGACACAACTAACTATGGCTACACCTTC.

The V and J genes are TRBV4-3 and TRBJ2-1, with D possibly matching TRBD1 (5 bases). The CDR3 is 14 amino acids. V was shortened by 0 bases and J by 8 bases, with 11 bases between the two germline ends. Germline V gives CDR1 LGHNA, CDR2 YSLEER. The CDR3 loop reads CASSQDVQAHEQFF. CDR3 nucleotide sequence: TGCGCCAGCAGCCAAGATGTACAGGCCCATGAGCAGTTCTTC.

In DNA, the CDR3 is TGTGCCAGCAGTCACCCTGACAGGGGCACTGAAGCTTTCTTT. Encoded protein: CASSHPDRGTEAFF. The chain employs TRBV2 and TRBJ1-1; 8 positions match TRBD1. V shed 5 bases and J 4 bases; nucleotides not matched to a gene: 6. Germline-derived CDR1 and CDR2 are SNHLY and FYNNEI. The CDR3 consists of 14 residues.

This clone has only one observation. The V and J genes are TRBV16 and TRBJ2-5; a possible D gene is TRBD2 (5 bases). Trimming took off 1 base at V and 1 base at J, with 10 bases between the two ends. CDR1 and CDR2 (germline): KGHSY, FQNENV. The CDR3 runs 15 residues. CDR3 amino acids: CASSQFEGSQETQYF. The CDR3 DNA reads TGTGCCAGCAGCCAATTCGAGGGCAGCCAAGAGACCCAGTACTTC.

The table lists this clone with a few counts. V gene TRBV30 combines with J gene TRBJ1-4; no clear D gene. Trimming took off 3 bases at V and 0 bases at J, with 8 bases between the two ends. Per the germline V gene, CDR1 is GTSNPN and CDR2 is SVGIG (reference sequence). The CDR3 runs to 14 residues. The CDR3 region is CAWSARATNEKLFF. The CDR3, as DNA: TGTGCCTGGAGCGCCCGAGCAACTAATGAAAAACTGTTTTTT.

V gene TRBV5-1 combines with J gene TRBJ1-1; TRBD1 agrees at 8 bases. The trim removed 3 bases at V and 1 base at J, leaving 2 bases unmatched. This CDR3 comprises 14 residues. Germline CDR1 and CDR2: SGHRS and YFSETQ. The CDR3 spells CASSSGTGNTEAFF. The CDR3, as DNA: TGCGCCAGCAGCTCGGGGACAGGGAACACTGAAGCTTTCTTT.

This chain uses TRBV4-3 with TRBJ2-3; no firm D call. The CDR3 has 17 residues. V dropped 0 bases and J dropped 0 bases, with 13 bases sitting between them. Germline CDR1 LGHNA, CDR2 YSLEER. CDR3 sequence reads: CASSQDSRGVSTDTQYF. The CDR3 bases are TGCGCCAGCAGCCAAGATTCGCGAGGCGTTAGCACAGATACGCAGTATTTT.

In this sample, this clone turned up once. V usage is TRBV2 and J usage is TRBJ2-7; 8 nucleotides align to TRBD2. V dropped 10 bases and J dropped 2; count of bases not matched to a gene: 10. Germline CDR1 and CDR2: SNHLY and FYNNEI. The CDR3 length is 14 residues. This chain's CDR3 is CATNEAGGTYEQYF. CDR3 DNA: TGTGCCACCAACGAGGCGGGGGGTACCTACGAGCAGTACTTC.

This clone was found a few times. The chain employs TRBV20-1 and TRBJ2-4; a weak D match, TRBD1 (5 bases). V was trimmed by 7 bases and J by 7 bases, leaving 11 bases between them. This CDR3 region has 11 residues. Germline V gene lookup returns CDR1 DFQATT and CDR2 SNEGSKA (reference sequence). Here the CDR3 DNA reads TGCAGTGGATCTAAGGGGAACATTCAGTACTTC. Amino acid sequence: CSGSKGNIQYF.

A few counts support this clone. The rearrangement links TRBV6-5 to TRBJ1-1; no reliable D call. CDR3 length: 15 residues. The V gene lost 0 bases and the J gene lost 3 bases, with 11 bases spanning the gap. Germline values: CDR1 MNHEY, CDR2 SVGAGI. CDR3 protein: CASSYSGIGDTEAFF. In DNA, the CDR3 is TGTGCCAGCAGTTACTCGGGCATCGGGGACACTGAAGCTTTCTTT.

This chain connects TRBV5-3 to TRBJ1-2, with a weak D call TRBD1 (6 bases). TRBV5-3 falls under the ORF class, with uncertain function. This CDR3 is built from 15 residues. Trimming pared 1 base from V and 4 bases from J, leaving 14 bases between. CDR3 sequence: CARSLRTASFYGYTF. In DNA, the CDR3 is TGTGCCAGAAGCTTGCGGACAGCAAGTTTCTATGGCTACACCTTC.

The rearrangement joins TRBV7-3 to TRBJ2-7, with 8 nucleotides matching TRBD2. Trimming at V came to 1 base and at J to 4 bases, leaving 6 bases not matched to a gene. The CDR3 is 15 residues long. Germline CDR1 reads SGHTA; CDR2 reads FQGTGA. The chain's CDR3 is CASSLISGGEYEQYF. The CDR3 DNA is TGTGCCAGCAGCTTAATATCGGGAGGGGAGTACGAGCAGTACTTC.

CDR3 nucleotide sequence: TGCAGCGTTGTCGCGGGGGCGTTTGGCTACACCTTC. As protein: CSVVAGAFGYTF. The chain carries TRBV29-1 and TRBJ1-2, with a weak D call TRBD1 (6 bases). The germline CDR1 and CDR2 sequences are SQVTM and ANQGSEA. This CDR3 has 12 residues. The V end was cut by 4 bases, the J end by 7 bases, with 13 bases between.

V is TRBV7-2 and J is TRBJ2-5, with no clear D. This CDR3 has 13 amino acids. Trimming took 5 bases from V and 2 from J, leaving 9 bases between them. Germline V gives CDR1 SGHTA, CDR2 FQGNSA. CDR3 amino acids: CASSRDPQETQYF. The CDR3 DNA follows: TGTGCCAGCAGCCGAGATCCACAAGAGACCCAGTACTTC.

This chain connects TRBV28 to TRBJ2-2; tentatively, D is TRBD2 (5 bases). This CDR3 contains 16 residues. Germline V gene lookup returns CDR1 MDHEN and CDR2 SYDVKM. V gave up 6 bases and J gave up 0 bases, with 14 bases separating them. The CDR3 loop is CASRPASPSNTGELFF. CDR3 nucleotides: TGTGCCAGCAGACCCGCTAGCCCGTCGAACACCGGGGAGCTGTTTTTT.

The V call is TRBV4-1, the J call TRBJ1-5; 7 bases agree with TRBD1. V gave up 2 bases and J gave up 0 bases; unmatched junction bases: 4. The CDR3 has 16 amino acids. CDR1 is MGHRA and CDR2 is YSYEKL in the germline V gene. Here the CDR3 DNA reads TGCGCCAGCAGCCAAATCGCAGGGGGTAGCAATCAGCCCCAGCATTTT. Amino acids: CASSQIAGGSNQPQHF.

The chain's CDR3 is CASSRTERRETQYF. CDR3 bases: TGTGCCAGCAGCCGGACAGAGCGCCGCGAGACCCAGTACTTC. V usage is TRBV7-2 and J usage is TRBJ2-5, with D maybe TRBD1 (6 bases). Germline V gene sequence: CDR1 SGHTA, CDR2 FQGNSA. The V end was cut by 5 bases, the J end by 5 bases, with 15 bases between. The CDR3 spans 14 residues.